This T cell receptor (beta chain) was captured by sequencing in a study of cytomegalovirus exposure and HLA in healthy donors. PCR involved 60 Vbeta and 13 Jbeta primers. Measured with immunoSEQ multiplex PCR; TCRdb has only the in-frame clones, and not every one. The table shows about 100,000 clones, with nearly 80% occurring only once. On this clone: The antigen is undetermined.

Whole-study findings and limits: Using the classifier, cytomegalovirus status was reportedly diagnosed with high specificity and sensitivity. When a later analysis compared HLA-associated TCR beta chains with equally common others, the HLA-associated chains turned out to be more clonally expanded and to have lower generation probabilities.

The CDR3 totals 14 residues. The J segment lost 6 bases and the V segment lost 4 bases, leaving 7 bases of the junction unmatched. Germline CDR1 SEHNR, CDR2 FQNEAQ (reference sequence). The chain recombines TRBV7-9 with TRBJ1-1; TRBD1 matches 8 bases. Sequences were obtained from PBMCs. The sequence was obtained from a man in his sixties in good health and CMV-seropositive. The CDR3 here is CASSSSDRDPEAFF. In nucleotides, the CDR3 is TGTGCCAGCAGCTCATCGGACAGGGACCCTGAAGCTTTCTTT.